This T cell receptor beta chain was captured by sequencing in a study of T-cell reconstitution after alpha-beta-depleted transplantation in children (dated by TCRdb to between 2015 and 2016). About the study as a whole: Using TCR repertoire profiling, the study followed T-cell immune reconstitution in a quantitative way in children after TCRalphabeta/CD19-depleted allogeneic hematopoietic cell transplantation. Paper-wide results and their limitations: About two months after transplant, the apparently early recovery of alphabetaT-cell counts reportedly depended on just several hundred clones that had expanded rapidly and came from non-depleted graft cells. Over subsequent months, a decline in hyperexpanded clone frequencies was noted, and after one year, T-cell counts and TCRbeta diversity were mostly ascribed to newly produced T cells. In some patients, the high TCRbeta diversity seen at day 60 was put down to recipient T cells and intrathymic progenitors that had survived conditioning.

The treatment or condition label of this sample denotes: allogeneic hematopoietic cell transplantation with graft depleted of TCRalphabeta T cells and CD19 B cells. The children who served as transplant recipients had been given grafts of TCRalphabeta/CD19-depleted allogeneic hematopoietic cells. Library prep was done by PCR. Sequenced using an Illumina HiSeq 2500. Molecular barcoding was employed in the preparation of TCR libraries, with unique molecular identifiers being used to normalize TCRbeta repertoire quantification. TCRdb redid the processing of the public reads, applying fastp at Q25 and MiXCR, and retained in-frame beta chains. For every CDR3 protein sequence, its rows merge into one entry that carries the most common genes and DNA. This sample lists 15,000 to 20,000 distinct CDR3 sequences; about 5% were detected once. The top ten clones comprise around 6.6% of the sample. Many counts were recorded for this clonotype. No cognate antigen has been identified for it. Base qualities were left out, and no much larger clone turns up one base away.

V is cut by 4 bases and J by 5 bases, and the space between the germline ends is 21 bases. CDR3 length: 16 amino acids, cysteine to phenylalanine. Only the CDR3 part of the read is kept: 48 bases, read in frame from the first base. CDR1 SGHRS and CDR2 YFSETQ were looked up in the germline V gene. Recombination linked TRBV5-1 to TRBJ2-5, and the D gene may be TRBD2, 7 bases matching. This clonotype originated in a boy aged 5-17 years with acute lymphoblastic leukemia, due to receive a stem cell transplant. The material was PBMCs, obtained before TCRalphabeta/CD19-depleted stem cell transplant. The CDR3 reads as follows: CASSTNPGGPRETQYF. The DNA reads TGCGCCAGCAGCACAAACCCCGGGGGGCCCCGGGAGACCCAGTACTTC.